This entry is about one T cell receptor (beta chain). Its antigen is as yet unknown. A second roughly 6 to 12 cycle PCR used barcoded and J-beta primers. Each cDNA molecule, via a template-switch adaptor with 12 random nucleotides, was tagged. MiXCR, applied by TCRdb to the 5' RACE reads, yields one record per CDR3 protein. The table shows about 940,000 distinct CDR3 sequences, with about 48% occurring only once. The data stem from a study of blood T cells in healthy people across ages. General study results and limits: Diversity was higher, and naive CD4+ cells more numerous, in long-lived donors than in aged donors. Possibly confounding the expanded clonotype changes was the fact that donor CMV status was unknown.

Sequencing was carried out using blood. The TCR was taken from a man aged 25 to 40 in good health.

The CDR3 here is CASSESRGLDTQYF. The DNA of the CDR3 is TGTGCCAGCAGTGAATCTCGGGGGCTAGATACGCAGTATTTT. The chain has TRBV25-1 and TRBJ2-3; either TRBD1 or TRBD2 may supply D (6 bases each). The length of the CDR3 is 14 residues. CDR1 is MGHDK, CDR2 SYGVNS, per germline. V was pared by 1 base and J by 5 bases, with 10 bases between.